The entry that follows covers one TCR beta chain sequence. These data come from a study of technical replicates of blood from a few donors. Germline V CDR1 and CDR2: SGHAT, FQNNGV. V shed 0 bases and J shed 2 bases, with 11 bases lying between them. The CDR3 covers 16 residues. Method: immunoSEQ multiplex PCR; TCRdb's copy keeps in-frame clones and lacks some. The table includes roughly 56,000 clones, 90% to 95% detected once. The sample consisted of PBMCs. The TCR sequence derives from a human donor in good health. Some clones in this sample may be carry-over from other donors' samples. J is TRBJ2-1 and V is TRBV11-2, with D perhaps TRBD1 (6 bases). CDR3 coding DNA: TGTGCCAGCAGCTTAGAGGGGGCCCTGCCCTACAATGAGCAGTTCTTC. Protein sequence: CASSLEGALPYNEQFF.